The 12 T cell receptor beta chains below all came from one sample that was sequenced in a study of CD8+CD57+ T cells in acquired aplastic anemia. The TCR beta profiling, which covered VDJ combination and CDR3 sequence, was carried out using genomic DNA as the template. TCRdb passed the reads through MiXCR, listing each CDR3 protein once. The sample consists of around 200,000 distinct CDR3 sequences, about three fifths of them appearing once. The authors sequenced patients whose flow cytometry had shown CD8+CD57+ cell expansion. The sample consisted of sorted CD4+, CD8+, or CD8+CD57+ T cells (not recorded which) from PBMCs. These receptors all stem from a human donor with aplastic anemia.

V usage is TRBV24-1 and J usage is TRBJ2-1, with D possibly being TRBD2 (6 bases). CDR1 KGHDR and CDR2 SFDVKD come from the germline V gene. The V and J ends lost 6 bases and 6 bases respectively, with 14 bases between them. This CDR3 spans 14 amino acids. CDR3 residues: CATSRSGAINEQFF. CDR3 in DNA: TGTGCCACCAGTCGGTCGGGAGCCATCAATGAGCAGTTCTTC.

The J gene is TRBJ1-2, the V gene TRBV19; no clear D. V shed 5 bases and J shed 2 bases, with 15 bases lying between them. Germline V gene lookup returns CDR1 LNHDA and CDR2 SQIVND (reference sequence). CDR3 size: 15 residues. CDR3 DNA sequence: TGTGCCAGTAGTGATCTTGGGAAACCCAACTATGGCTACACCTTC. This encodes CASSDLGKPNYGYTF.

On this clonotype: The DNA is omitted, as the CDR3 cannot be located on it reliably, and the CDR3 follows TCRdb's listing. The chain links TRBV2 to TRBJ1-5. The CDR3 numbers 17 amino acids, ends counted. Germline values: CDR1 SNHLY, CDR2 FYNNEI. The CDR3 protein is CASSVRDYEQYFGPQHF.

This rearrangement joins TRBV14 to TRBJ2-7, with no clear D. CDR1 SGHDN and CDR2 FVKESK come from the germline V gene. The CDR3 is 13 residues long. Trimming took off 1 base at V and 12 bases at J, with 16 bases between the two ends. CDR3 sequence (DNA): TGTGCCAGCAGCCAAGGACGGCCGTCTATGTGGTACTTC. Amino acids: CASSQGRPSMWYF.

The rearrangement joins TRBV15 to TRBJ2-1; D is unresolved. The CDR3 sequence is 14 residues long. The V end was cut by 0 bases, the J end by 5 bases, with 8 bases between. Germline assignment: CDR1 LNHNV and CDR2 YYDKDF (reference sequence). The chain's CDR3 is CATSRDQANNEQFF. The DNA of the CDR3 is TGTGCCACCAGCAGAGATCAGGCAAACAATGAGCAGTTCTTC.

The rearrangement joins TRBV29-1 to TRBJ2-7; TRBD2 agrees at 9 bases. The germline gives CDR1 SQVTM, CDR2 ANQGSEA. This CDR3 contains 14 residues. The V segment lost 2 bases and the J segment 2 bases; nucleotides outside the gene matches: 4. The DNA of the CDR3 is TGCAGCGTTGAACTGGCTAGCGGGGCCTACGAGCAGTACTTC. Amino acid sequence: CSVELASGAYEQYF.

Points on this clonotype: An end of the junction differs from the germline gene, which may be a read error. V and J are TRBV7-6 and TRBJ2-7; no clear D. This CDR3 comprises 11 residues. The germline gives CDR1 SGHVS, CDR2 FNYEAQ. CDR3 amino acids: CASSQENEQYF. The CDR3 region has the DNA TGCGCCAGCAGCCAAGAAAACGAGCAGTACTTC.

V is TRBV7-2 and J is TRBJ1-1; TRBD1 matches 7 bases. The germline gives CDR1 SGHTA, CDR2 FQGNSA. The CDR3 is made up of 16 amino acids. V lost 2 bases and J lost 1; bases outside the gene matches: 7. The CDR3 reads CASSLRPGGTNTEAFF. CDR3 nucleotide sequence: TGTGCCAGCAGCTTACGCCCAGGGGGAACGAACACTGAAGCTTTCTTT.

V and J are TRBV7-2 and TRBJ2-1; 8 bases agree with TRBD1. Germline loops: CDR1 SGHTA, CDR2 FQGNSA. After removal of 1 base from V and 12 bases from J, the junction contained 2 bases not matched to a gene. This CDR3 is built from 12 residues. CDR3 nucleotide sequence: TGTGCCAGCAGCTTAGAAGACAGGGGGCAGTTCTTC. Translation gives CASSLEDRGQFF.

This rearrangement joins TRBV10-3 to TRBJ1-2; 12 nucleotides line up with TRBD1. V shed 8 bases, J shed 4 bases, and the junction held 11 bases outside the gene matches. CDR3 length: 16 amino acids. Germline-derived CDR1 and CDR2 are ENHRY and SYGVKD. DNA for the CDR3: TGTGCCATCTCCGGGACAGGGGGCGATGGCGGCTATGGCTACACCTTC. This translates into CAISGTGGDGGYGYTF.

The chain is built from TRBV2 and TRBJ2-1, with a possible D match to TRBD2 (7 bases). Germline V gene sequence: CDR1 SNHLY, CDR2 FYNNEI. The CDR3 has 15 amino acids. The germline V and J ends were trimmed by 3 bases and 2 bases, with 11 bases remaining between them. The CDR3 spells CASSDGGGAYNEQFF. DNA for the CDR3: TGTGCCAGCAGTGACGGAGGGGGGGCCTACAATGAGCAGTTCTTC.

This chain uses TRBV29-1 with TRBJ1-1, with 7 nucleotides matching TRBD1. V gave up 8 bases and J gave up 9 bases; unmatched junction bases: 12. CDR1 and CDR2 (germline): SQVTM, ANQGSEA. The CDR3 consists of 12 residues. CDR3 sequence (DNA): TGCAGCATAATATCGGGACAGACACAAGCTTTCTTT. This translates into CSIISGQTQAFF.